This passage covers 15 T cell receptor beta chains from one sample sequenced in a study of cytomegalovirus exposure and HLA in healthy donors. A multiplex PCR was run with 60 Vbeta primers and 13 Jbeta primers. Assay: immunoSEQ multiplex PCR; the TCRdb copy retains only in-frame clones and omits some. The profile shows fewer than 150,000 clones, roughly 69% of them singletons. The source material was PBMCs. These receptors all stem from a woman between 35 and 50 years old in good health and CMV-seropositive.

This clone was counted a few times. The rearrangement uses TRBV18 and TRBJ2-7, with 9 bases fitting TRBD2. Germline assignment: CDR1 KGHSH and CDR2 LQKENI. Trimming at V came to 8 bases and at J to 0 bases, leaving 5 bases not matched to a gene. The CDR3 covers 14 residues. CDR3 loop: CASKGAGGSYEQYF. The CDR3 coding sequence is TGTGCCAGCAAAGGAGCGGGGGGCTCCTACGAGCAGTACTTC.

This chain connects TRBV5-1 to TRBJ2-1; D unresolved. CDR3 size: 16 residues. Trimming left V 0 bases short and J 0 bases short, with 10 bases between. CDR1 and CDR2 (germline): SGHRS, YFSETQ. The CDR3 nucleotides read TGCGCCAGCAGCTTGGGACACGTGAGCTCCTACAATGAGCAGTTCTTC. Amino acid sequence: CASSLGHVSSYNEQFF.

V is TRBV5-1 and J is TRBJ2-7, with a weak D call TRBD1 (5 bases). The CDR3 extends over 13 amino acids. Germline CDR1 and CDR2: SGHRS and YFSETQ. The V end was cut by 4 bases, the J end by 7 bases, with 15 bases between. The CDR3 region has the DNA TGCGCCAGCAGCACCGACAGCCTGGGGGAGCAGTACTTC. Its translation: CASSTDSLGEQYF.

The table lists this clone with a count of one. This sequence joins TRBV12-5 and TRBJ2-7; no definite D call. Trimming stripped 1 base from V and 0 bases from J, with 10 bases between. The CDR3 is 15 amino acids. The germline V gene has CDR1 LGHNT and CDR2 FRNRAP. In DNA, the CDR3 is TGTGCTAGTGGTTTGGCCCCCGCGAGCTCCTACGAGCAGTACTTC. Amino acid sequence: CASGLAPASSYEQYF.

The chain recombines TRBV9 with TRBJ1-1; no clear D. CDR3 length: 13 residues. The V end was cut by 4 bases, the J end by 0 bases, with 7 bases between. Germline V gene data show CDR1 as SGDLS and CDR2 as YYNGEE. The CDR3 DNA reads as TGTGCCAGCAGCCCCCTAATGAACACTGAAGCTTTCTTT. Protein product: CASSPLMNTEAFF. The variable domain in full, with the rest retrieved from reference TRBV9 and TRBJ1-1, is DSGVTQTPKHLITATGQRVTLRCSPRSGDLSVYWYQQSLDQGLQFLIQYYNGEERAKGNILERFSAQQFPDLHSELNLSSLELGDSALYFCASSPLMNTEAFFGQGTRLTVV.

The rearrangement joins TRBV4-1 to TRBJ1-2, with D possibly TRBD1 on 6 matching bases. Germline CDR1 MGHRA, CDR2 YSYEKL. This CDR3 has 14 residues. With 1 base removed from V and 2 bases from J, the gap between germline ends came to 8 bases. This chain's CDR3 is CASSQVDRNYGYTF. The CDR3 coding sequence is TGCGCCAGCAGCCAAGTCGACAGGAACTATGGCTACACCTTC.

In this sample, this clone turned up a few times. V and J are TRBV4-1 and TRBJ1-2; 7 bases match TRBD1. Germline CDR1 MGHRA, CDR2 YSYEKL. The CDR3 consists of 14 residues. V lost 1 base and J lost 5; bases outside the gene matches: 4. The DNA for the CDR3 is TGCGCCAGCAGCCAAGTGGACAGGCCGTATGGCTACACCTTC. Translated, it gives CASSQVDRPYGYTF.

The genes are TRBV18 and TRBJ2-3; D remains ambiguous. The CDR3 is made up of 14 amino acids. The germline gives CDR1 KGHSH, CDR2 LQKENI. The V gene lost 3 bases and the J gene lost 2 bases, with 9 bases spanning the gap. The chain's CDR3 is CASSPATFTDTQYF. The CDR3 nucleotides read TGTGCCAGCTCACCGGCCACATTCACAGATACGCAGTATTTT.

The V gene is TRBV14, the J gene TRBJ2-2, with D tentatively TRBD1 (5 bases). V was shortened by 5 bases and J by 1 base, with 11 bases between the two germline ends. Germline V gene sequence: CDR1 SGHDN, CDR2 FVKESK. The CDR3 is made up of 15 amino acids. This chain's CDR3 is CASSTRRVNTGELFF. As DNA, the CDR3 is TGTGCCAGCAGCACACGCAGGGTGAACACCGGGGAGCTGTTTTTT.

The chain is built from TRBV9 and TRBJ2-3; no clear D. V gave up 2 bases and J gave up 0 bases, with 10 bases separating them. There are 15 residues in the CDR3. Looked up from germline, CDR1 is SGDLS and CDR2 is YYNGEE. CDR3 sequence reads: CASSVQASSTDTQYF. The CDR3 nucleotides are TGTGCCAGCAGCGTTCAGGCGAGTAGCACAGATACGCAGTATTTT. The entire variable domain, with the rest obtained from reference TRBV9 and TRBJ2-3, is as follows: DSGVTQTPKHLITATGQRVTLRCSPRSGDLSVYWYQQSLDQGLQFLIQYYNGEERAKGNILERFSAQQFPDLHSELNLSSLELGDSALYFCASSVQASSTDTQYFGPGTRLTVL.

The genes are TRBV6-4 and TRBJ1-5, with a tentative D call TRBD1 (5 bases). This CDR3 comprises 13 residues. Germline V gene data show CDR1 as MRHNA and CDR2 as SNTAGT. Trimming shortened V by 5 bases and J by 6 bases, and 11 bases separated the two germline ends. The CDR3 region is CASSPGLAQPQHF. The CDR3 DNA reads as TGTGCCAGCAGTCCAGGGTTGGCTCAGCCCCAGCATTTT.

The table lists this clone with a count of one. The chain recombines TRBV4-3 with TRBJ2-5; D remains unclear. The CDR3 is 13 amino acids. V lost 4 bases, J lost 1 base, and 7 bases lay in between. Germline CDR1 reads LGHNA; CDR2 reads YSLEER. CDR3 nucleotide sequence: TGCGCCAGCAGCCCGAGAACCCAAGAGACCCAGTACTTC. Its translation: CASSPRTQETQYF.

The chain recombines TRBV2 with TRBJ1-6; D is unclear. CDR1 is SNHLY, CDR2 FYNNEI, per germline. Trimming removed 4 bases from V and 4 bases from J, with 8 bases in between. The CDR3 runs to 14 residues. CDR3 sequence: CASSGDLYNSPLHF. DNA for the CDR3: TGTGCCAGCAGTGGAGATCTATATAATTCACCCCTCCACTTT.

The CDR3 DNA reads TGTGCCAGCAGTTGGACAGGGGGCTTACCTAACTATGGCTACACCTTC. Translated, it gives CASSWTGGLPNYGYTF. The V call is TRBV6-6, the J call TRBJ1-2; TRBD1 matches at 11 bases. The CDR3 is made up of 16 amino acids. Germline assignment: CDR1 MNHNY and CDR2 SVGAGI (reference sequence). J gave up 0 bases and V 4 bases, and 4 bases lay outside the gene matches.

The V gene is TRBV7-8, the J gene TRBJ1-5; D call uncertain. There are 16 residues in the CDR3. Germline assignment: CDR1 SGHVS and CDR2 FQNEAQ. Trimming left V 5 bases short and J 1 base short, with 15 bases between. The CDR3 region has the DNA TGTGCCAGCAGCGCCGATGCGACCGGGAGCAATCAGCCCCAGCATTTT. Translated, it gives CASSADATGSNQPQHF. Full variable domain (outside the CDR3, taken from reference TRBV7-8 and TRBJ1-5): GAGVSQSPRYKVAKRGQDVALRCDPISGHVSLFWYQQALGQGPEFLTYFQNEAQLDKSGLPSDRFFAERPEGSVSTLKIQRTQQEDSAVYLCASSADATGSNQPQHFGDGTRLSIL.